This entry describes one T cell receptor (beta chain). This record belongs to a study of blood T cell repertoires in COVID-19. Across the whole study: Sample material is recorded as cDNA or gDNA derived from T cells, B-cell-depleted T cells, or PBMCs.

The protocol was immunoSEQ multiplex PCR, while the TCRdb copy is restricted to in-frame clones and leaves out a portion. The sample includes about 310,000 clones, around 90% of them seen just once. The specimen sequenced was peripheral blood. The receptor comes from a man aged 18 to 29 with active or convalescent COVID-19.

The CDR3, as DNA: TGTGCCAGCAGCGATCCGGGACTAACGAACACCGGGGAGCTGTTTTTT. Protein product: CASSDPGLTNTGELFF. This chain links TRBV21-1 with TRBJ2-2; TRBD2, the table's D call, lacks a check against the DNA. TRBV21-1 is labeled a pseudogene. CDR3 size: 16 residues.